The 23 T cell receptor beta chains below all came from one sample that was sequenced in a study of CD8 T cells in ankylosing spondylitis. Each CDR3 protein gets one entry after TCRdb re-called the 5' RACE reads with MiXCR. The sample shows 50,000 to 70,000 distinct CDR3 sequences, about 6% of them seen only once. The sequencing input was synovial fluid, either unsorted or a sorted T cell fraction (not recorded which). Receptor source: a male donor with ankylosing spondylitis.

Points on this clonotype: A single base separates this from a much larger clone, so it may be a read error. The V gene is TRBV29-1, the J gene TRBJ2-3, with TRBD2 matching 8 bases. CDR1 is SQVTM and CDR2 is ANQGSEA in the germline V gene. J gave up 4 bases and V 1 base, and 4 bases lay outside the gene matches. The CDR3 loop spans 14 amino acids. The CDR3 DNA reads TGCAGCGTTGAAGGACTAGCGAGGGCAGATACGCAGTATTTT. This encodes CSVEGLARADTQYF.

There are a few counts of this clonotype. The chain combines TRBV18 with TRBJ1-5; tentative D call: TRBD1 (5 bases). Per germline, CDR1 KGHSH and CDR2 LQKENI. Trimming shortened V by 1 base and J by 7 bases, and 8 bases separated the two germline ends. The CDR3 consists of 13 residues. The CDR3 region has the DNA TGTGCCAGCTCACCACAAGGGGACCAGCCCCAGCATTTT. Encoded protein: CASSPQGDQPQHF.

This clonotype has at least ten counts. J is TRBJ2-1 and V is TRBV4-2, with D perhaps matching TRBD1 or TRBD2 (5 bases each). From germline, CDR1 is LGHNA and CDR2 YNFKEQ. The CDR3 is made up of 19 amino acids. The V end was cut by 0 bases, the J end by 6 bases, with 24 bases between. CDR3 protein: CASSQDRRQRAETPNEQFF. In DNA form, the CDR3 reads TGTGCCAGCAGCCAAGATCGCCGACAGAGAGCGGAGACCCCCAATGAGCAGTTCTTC.

A remark on this clonotype: A single base separates this from a much larger clone, so it may be a read error. The chain has TRBV3-1 and TRBJ1-1; D is possibly TRBD1 (5 bases). Trimming took off 2 bases at V and 10 bases at J, with 11 bases between the two ends. The germline V gene encodes CDR1 LGHDT and CDR2 YNNKEL (reference sequence). CDR3 length: 12 residues. Here the CDR3 DNA reads TGTGCCAGCAGCCAATTGGACGGGGGAGCTTTCTTT. It translates to CASSQLDGGAFF.

The V call is TRBV12-3 or TRBV12-4, the J call TRBJ2-7; 7 nucleotides line up with TRBD2. The V gene end was trimmed by 3 bases and the J gene end by 5 bases; junction bases not matched to a gene: 7. This CDR3 comprises 14 residues. CDR3 sequence reads: CASSLREYSNEQYF. DNA of the CDR3: TGTGCCAGCAGTTTGCGGGAGTACTCGAACGAGCAGTACTTC.

The CDR3: CSARRLGNTEAFF. In DNA form, the CDR3 reads TGCAGCGCCAGACGGCTAGGGAACACTGAAGCTTTCTTT. The gene calls are TRBV29-1 and TRBJ1-1; no definite D call. Deletions cut 7 bases from V and 1 base from J, with 13 bases between. Germline V gene data show CDR1 as SQVTM and CDR2 as ANQGSEA. The CDR3 sequence is 13 residues long.

This clonotype was recorded many times. The chain links TRBV6-1 to TRBJ2-2, with 9 bases identical to TRBD1. In germline, CDR1 is MNHNS, CDR2 SASEGT. V shed 8 bases and J 7 bases; nucleotides not matched to a gene: 8. The CDR3 is 14 amino acids. The CDR3 is CASESTGGVGELFF. In nucleotides, the CDR3 is TGTGCCAGCGAATCGACAGGGGGGGTCGGGGAGCTGTTTTTT.

This clonotype was detected ten times or more. This chain uses TRBV6-1 with TRBJ2-7; 7 nucleotides line up with TRBD2. The CDR3 covers 14 residues. The germline gives CDR1 MNHNS, CDR2 SASEGT. V lost 8 bases and J lost 2; bases outside the gene matches: 9. The CDR3 coding sequence is TGTGCCAGCCGACCGGGACTACTACCCTACGAGCAGTACTTC. Protein sequence: CASRPGLLPYEQYF.

Ten or more counts support this clonotype. The rearrangement links TRBV7-6 to TRBJ2-1; no clear D gene. CDR1 is SGHVS, CDR2 FNYEAQ, per germline. The CDR3 is 12 residues long. Trimming cost V 6 bases and J 10 bases, with 13 bases left between them. The CDR3 spells CASSLQAYEQFF. Here the CDR3 DNA reads TGTGCCAGCAGTTTGCAAGCCTACGAGCAGTTCTTC.

This clonotype occurred many times. The V call is TRBV5-1, the J call TRBJ2-2; 7 nucleotides agree with TRBD1. The V gene's germline CDR1 is SGHRS and CDR2 YFSETQ. CDR3 length: 18 amino acids. V shed 5 bases and J 0 bases; nucleotides not matched to a gene: 13. In nucleotides, the CDR3 is TGCGCCAGCAGGGACGCTTATAAGGGGGCGACGAACACCGGGGAGCTGTTTTTT. This gives the protein CASRDAYKGATNTGELFF.

The J gene is TRBJ2-7, the V gene TRBV2; 9 bases match TRBD2. The CDR3 extends over 13 amino acids. Germline V lookup: CDR1 SNHLY, CDR2 FYNNEI. Trimming cost V 6 bases and J 7 bases; bases outside gene matches: 7. CDR3 loop: CASRRREGEEQYF. The CDR3 DNA reads as TGTGCCAGCAGAAGGCGGGAGGGTGAGGAGCAGTACTTC.

This clonotype was found many times. This chain joins TRBV12-3 or TRBV12-4 and TRBJ2-1, with 7 bases fitting TRBD2. The CDR3 extends over 15 amino acids. V shed 6 bases and J 3 bases; nucleotides not matched to a gene: 8. CDR3 nucleotide sequence: TGTGCCAGCAGCCGGAGCGGGATCAACTACAATGAGCAGTTCTTC. Protein product: CASSRSGINYNEQFF.

The rearrangement links TRBV7-3 to TRBJ2-7, with no clear D. Trimming removed 5 bases at V and 5 bases at J, with 16 bases between. This CDR3 has 14 residues. Germline-derived CDR1 and CDR2 are SGHTA and FQGTGA. CDR3 bases: TGTGCCAGCAGCCCCGACGGAGATGAGAACGAGCAGTACTTC. Its translation is CASSPDGDENEQYF. The complete variable domain, with remaining parts taken from reference TRBV7-3 and TRBJ2-7, reads GAGVSQTPSNKVTEKGKYVELRCDPISGHTALYWYRQSLGQGPEFLIYFQGTGAADDSGLPNDRFFAVRPEGSVSTLKIQRTERGDSAVYLCASSPDGDENEQYFGPGTRLTVT.

The chain has TRBV12-3 or TRBV12-4 and TRBJ2-7, with TRBD1 identical over 9 bases. This CDR3 region has 14 residues. Trimming cost V 6 bases and J 7 bases; bases outside gene matches: 10. The CDR3 sequence: CASRFGTGLWEQYF. CDR3 sequence (DNA): TGTGCCAGCAGGTTCGGGACAGGGCTGTGGGAGCAGTACTTC.

The table lists this clonotype with many counts. The V gene is TRBV5-4, the J gene TRBJ2-3; D perhaps matches TRBD2 (6 bases). Germline CDR1 is SGHNT and CDR2 is YYREEE (reference sequence). CDR3 length: 15 amino acids. The germline V and J ends were trimmed by 6 bases and 2 bases, with 16 bases remaining between them. The chain's CDR3 is CASKLDGGYTDTQYF. The CDR3 DNA follows: TGTGCCAGCAAGCTTGATGGGGGGTACACAGATACGCAGTATTTT.

This clonotype occurred many times. The chain couples TRBV7-9 to TRBJ2-3; TRBD2 agrees at 7 bases. V gave up 8 bases and J gave up 4 bases; unmatched junction bases: 9. The length of the CDR3 is 14 residues. Germline V lookup: CDR1 SEHNR, CDR2 FQNEAQ (reference sequence). DNA of the CDR3: TGTGCCAGCCCTAACCTGGGGGGGGCAGATACGCAGTATTTT. It yields the protein CASPNLGGADTQYF. Complete variable domain (other parts from reference TRBV7-9 and TRBJ2-3): DTGVSQNPRHKITKRGQNVTFRCDPISEHNRLYWYRQTLGQGPEFLTYFQNEAQLEKSRLLSDRFSAERPKGSFSTLEIQRTEQGDSAMYLCASPNLGGADTQYFGPGTRLTVL.

This clonotype occurred many times. CDR3 sequence reads: CASSVGQGVQQYF. CDR3 DNA: TGTGCCAGCAGCGTCGGACAGGGCGTTCAGCAGTACTTC. The V gene is TRBV7-9, the J gene TRBJ2-7; 8 bases map to TRBD1. Unmatched junction bases numbered 8, after V lost 5 bases and J lost 8 bases. The CDR3 sequence is 13 residues long. Germline V CDR1 and CDR2: SEHNR, FQNEAQ (reference sequence).

This clonotype was counted ten times or more. This chain connects TRBV7-3 to TRBJ2-1; D may be TRBD1 or TRBD2 (6 bases each). V lost 5 bases, J lost 7 bases, and 12 bases lay in between. The germline gives CDR1 SGHTA, CDR2 FQGTGA. This CDR3 is built from 13 residues. The CDR3 DNA reads TGTGCCAGCAGCCTCGGAGGGGGGAATGAGCAGTTCTTC. Residues: CASSLGGGNEQFF.

This clonotype was counted at least ten times. The rearrangement links TRBV9 to TRBJ2-3, with a possible D match to TRBD1 (6 bases). There are 16 residues in the CDR3. V lost 5 bases, J lost 0 bases, and 16 bases lay in between. Germline lookup yields CDR1 SGDLS and CDR2 YYNGEE. The DNA of the CDR3 is TGTGCCAGCAGTGCCGCAGGGGACCCTAGCACAGATACGCAGTATTTT. Translation gives CASSAAGDPSTDTQYF.

The table lists this clonotype with many counts. The chain joins TRBV12-3 or TRBV12-4 to TRBJ2-2; D not resolved. CDR3 length: 13 residues. V lost 6 bases and J lost 0, with 5 bases in between. CDR3 DNA: TGTGCCAGCAGCGAAACGAACACCGGGGAGCTGTTTTTT. Protein sequence: CASSETNTGELFF.

This clonotype was detected many times. V gene TRBV28 combines with J gene TRBJ2-6; D call uncertain. This CDR3 region has 15 residues. Germline CDR1 reads MDHEN; CDR2 reads SYDVKM. Trimming shortened V by 2 bases and J by 0 bases, and 5 bases separated the two germline ends. For the CDR3, the DNA is TGTGCCAGCAGTTTACCGGGCTCTGGGGCCAACGTCCTGACTTTC. Its protein product is CASSLPGSGANVLTF.

A few counts support this clonotype. The rearrangement uses TRBV7-2 and TRBJ2-1; 7 bases map to TRBD1. The junction had 11 bases not matched to a gene; V was cut back by 2 bases and J by 4 bases. Germline lookup yields CDR1 SGHTA and CDR2 FQGNSA. The CDR3 length is 17 residues. The CDR3: CASSLRVLGQSYNEQFF. As DNA, the CDR3 is TGTGCCAGCAGCTTACGAGTCTTGGGACAGAGTTACAATGAGCAGTTCTTC. The full variable domain, its missing parts supplied by reference TRBV7-2 and TRBJ2-1, is GAGVSQSPSNKVTEKGKDVELRCDPISGHTALYWYRQSLGQGLEFLIYFQGNSAPDKSGLPSDRFSAERTGGSVSTLTIQRTQQEDSAVYLCASSLRVLGQSYNEQFFGPGTRLTVL.

This clonotype came up many times. V usage is TRBV7-3 and J usage is TRBJ1-5; 8 positions match TRBD1. The junction had 7 bases not matched to a gene; V was cut back by 2 bases and J by 7 bases. Germline assignment: CDR1 SGHTA and CDR2 FQGTGA. This CDR3 has 15 amino acids. The CDR3 loop reads CASSLSGGAGQPQHF. The CDR3, as DNA: TGTGCCAGCAGCTTATCAGGGGGCGCGGGCCAGCCCCAGCATTTT.